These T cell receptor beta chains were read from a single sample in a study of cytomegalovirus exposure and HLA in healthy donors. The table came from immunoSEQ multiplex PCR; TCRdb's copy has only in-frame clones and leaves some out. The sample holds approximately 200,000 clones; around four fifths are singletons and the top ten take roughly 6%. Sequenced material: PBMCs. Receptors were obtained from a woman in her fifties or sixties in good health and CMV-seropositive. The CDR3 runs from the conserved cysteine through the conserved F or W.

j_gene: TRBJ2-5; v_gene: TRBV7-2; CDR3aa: CASSLGAGGGTTRETQYF
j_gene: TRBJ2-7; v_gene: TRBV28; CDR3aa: CASTSGLAGGYEQYF
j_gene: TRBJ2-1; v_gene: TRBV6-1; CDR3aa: CASNDYSRGEQFF
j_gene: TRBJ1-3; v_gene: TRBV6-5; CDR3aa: CASSYSNRGVRNTIYF
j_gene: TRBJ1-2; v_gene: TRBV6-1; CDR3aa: CATSASGDYGYTF
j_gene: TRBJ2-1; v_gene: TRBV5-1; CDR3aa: CASSSSSGGYNEQFF
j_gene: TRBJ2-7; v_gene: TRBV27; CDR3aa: CASSPLSYEQYF
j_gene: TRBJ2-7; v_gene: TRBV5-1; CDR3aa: CASSLVAGASYEQYF
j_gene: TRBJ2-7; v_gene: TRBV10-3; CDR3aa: CAISDGTGTYEQYF
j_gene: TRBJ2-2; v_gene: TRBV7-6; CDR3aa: CASSHATGGELFF
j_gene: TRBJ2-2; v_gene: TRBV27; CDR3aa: CASSLWHPGTGELFF
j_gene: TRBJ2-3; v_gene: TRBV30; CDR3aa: CAWVPGGRASDTQYF
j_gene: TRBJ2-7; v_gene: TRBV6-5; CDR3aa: CASSYGEGYEQYF
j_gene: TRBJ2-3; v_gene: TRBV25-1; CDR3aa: CASRRSGGTDTQYF
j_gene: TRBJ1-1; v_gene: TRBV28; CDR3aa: CASRASGTATEAFF
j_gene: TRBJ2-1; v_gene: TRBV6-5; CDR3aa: CASSKQYPGINEQFF
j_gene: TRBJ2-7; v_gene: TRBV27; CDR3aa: CASSFVAGGLYEQYF
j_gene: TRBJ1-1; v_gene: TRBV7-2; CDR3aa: CASSLAVSAPEAFF